This TCR beta chain stems from a study of cytomegalovirus exposure and HLA in healthy donors. The CDR3 runs to 13 residues. Per the germline V gene, CDR1 is LGHNA and CDR2 is YSLEER. Deletions cut 4 bases from V and 2 bases from J, with 9 bases between. In the PCR, 60 Vbeta and 13 Jbeta primers were used. TCRdb's table, derived via immunoSEQ multiplex PCR, lists solely in-frame clones and lacks some. The sample includes some 140,000 clones. The chain combines TRBV4-3 with TRBJ2-7; D possibly corresponds to TRBD2 (6 bases). This sequence originates from a woman aged 40-49 years in good health and CMV-seronegative. Sequences were obtained from PBMCs. DNA of the CDR3: TGCGCCAGCAGCCTCTCGGGGGCCTACGAGCAGTACTTC. It codes for CASSLSGAYEQYF.